Sequencing of this T cell receptor beta chain was carried out in a study of CD8 T cells in ankylosing spondylitis (dated by TCRdb to 2016 to 2017). Regarding the complete study: To find TCR variants linked to disease, the study profiled T cell receptor beta repertoires in ankylosing spondylitis patients and healthy donors. The full study cohort comprised around 23 ankylosing spondylitis patients and over 95 healthy donors. Peripheral blood was sampled, and synovial fluid was additionally collected from ankylosing spondylitis patients.

This clonotype was picked up a small number of times. The specificity of this receptor is unknown. Base qualities are not provided; no much larger clone lies one nucleotide away. Synovial fluid samples and blood samples obtained from the same ankylosing spondylitis patients were matched. What the work shows at the level of the full study, not this receptor alone: In peripheral blood, the disease-linked clones were found at relatively low frequencies and had a CD8+ phenotype. A TCR beta motif made up of eight highly homologous amino acid variants appeared to be characteristic of blood from ankylosing spondylitis patients. Some TCR beta motif variants had previously been reported in synovial fluid and blood of reactive arthritis patients, which suggested common disease-initiation mechanisms. The disease-linked clones were reported as significantly enriched in matched synovial fluid samples from ankylosing spondylitis patients.

The germline V gene yields ENHRY for CDR1 and SYGVKD for CDR2. Trimming accounts for 4 bases at V and 5 bases at J, while the number of junction bases matched to no gene is 3. The CDR3 runs 14 residues from the cysteine to the phenylalanine. Of all the DNA, just the CDR3 is kept, 42 bases in frame from base 1. These reads were obtained on an Illumina HiSeq 2500. TCR beta libraries were prepared by quantitative 5'-RACE with molecular barcodes. Concerning the study's data processing: Disease-linked TCR variants were identified with a new computational method built on a probabilistic model of VDJ rearrangement. TCRdb reanalyzed the raw reads on its own, using fastp at Q25 for trimming and MiXCR for clone calling, and kept in-frame beta chains. Records with the same CDR3 protein are collapsed into one entry carrying the most frequent genes and DNA. The V and J calls come from TCRdb's annotation, not from the publication. This sample holds approximately 100,000 distinct CDR3 sequences; under 30% were observed only once. Together, the top ten hold 9% to 15% of the sample.

Sequenced sample: synovial fluid, either unsorted or a sorted T cell fraction (not recorded which). The clonotype was recovered from a male donor with ankylosing spondylitis. The rearrangement joined TRBV10-3 to TRBJ2-1, with 9 bases aligning to TRBD1. The DNA sequence is given as TGTGCCATCAGTGGTCGGGACAGGGACAATGAGCAGTTCTTC. It specifies CAISGRDRDNEQFF.